This T cell receptor (beta chain) was identified in a study of T cells in localized non-small cell lung cancer. Broader study findings: Longer overall survival was linked to higher blood T cell density. A median of around 60 clones ranked among the top 100 in tumor appeared in adjacent lung. Uninvolved adjacent lung had the highest recorded T cell clonality, with tumor below it. Because sequencing included only one region (of the tumor), heterogeneity remains possible.

Concerning this clone itself: Its antigen remains unidentified.

Unmatched junction bases numbered 8, after V lost 7 bases and J lost 4 bases. Germline loops: CDR1 SGHRS, CDR2 YFSETQ. This CDR3 comprises 15 residues. Sequencing used immunoSEQ multiplex PCR; TCRdb keeps in-frame clones, though not all of them. The sample lists approximately 26,000 clones; approximately 90% were seen once. Here the sequenced sample was peripheral blood, taken before any cancer treatment. The receptor was derived from a female donor over 55 with stage II squamous cell lung carcinoma. J is TRBJ1-4 and V is TRBV5-1, with 9 positions matching TRBD1. This chain's CDR3 is CASRRTGADNEKLFF. Here the CDR3 DNA reads TGCGCCAGCCGGAGGACAGGGGCGGATAATGAAAAACTGTTTTTT.